These T cell receptor beta chains were read from a single sample in a study of T-cell reconstitution after alpha-beta-depleted transplantation in children. Each CDR3 protein is one row after TCRdb ran MiXCR on the PCR reads. The data hold some 350,000 distinct CDR3 sequences, with about 9.4% observed a single time. Sample: PBMCs from the stem cell graft donor, taken from the stem cell graft. Receptors originate from a human donor who donated a stem cell graft to a child with acute lymphoblastic leukemia. The CDR3 runs from the conserved cysteine through the conserved F or W. The D gene is left open where the match is weak. Size is stated for part of the rows, as once, few or many counts, or as a class when the clone is expanded.

.	many	TRBJ1-2	16	TRBV4-3	CASSQGTALFKDGYTF	TGCGCCAGCAGCCAAGGGACAGCCCTTTTCAAGGATGGCTACACCTTC
.	few	TRBJ2-7	13	TRBV6-2/TRBV6-3	CASSSLEAYEQYF	TGTGCCAGCAGTTCGCTAGAAGCCTACGAGCAGTACTTC
.	few	TRBJ2-7	10	TRBV29-1	CSVWAYEQYF	TGCAGCGTTTGGGCATACGAGCAGTACTTC
TRBD2	.	TRBJ2-3	16	TRBV29-1	CSVLLAGEVSADTQYF	TGCAGCGTTTTGCTAGCGGGAGAAGTCTCCGCAGATACGCAGTATTTT
TRBD2	few	TRBJ2-1	15	TRBV5-1	CASWPSSGSYNEQFF	TGCGCCAGCTGGCCCTCTAGCGGGTCTTACAATGAGCAGTTCTTC
TRBD2	.	TRBJ2-3	16	TRBV4-2	CASSQEEAGGADTQYF	TGTGCCAGCAGCCAAGAGGAAGCGGGAGGGGCGGATACGCAGTATTTT
TRBD2	many	TRBJ2-7	15	TRBV15	CATSTIAGPLYEQYF	TGTGCCACCAGCACCATAGCGGGGCCTCTCTACGAGCAGTACTTC
.	.	TRBJ2-6	16	TRBV20-1	CSARDSRGIGANVLTF	TGCAGTGCTAGAGATTCTAGGGGTATTGGGGCCAACGTCCTGACTTTC
.	few	TRBJ2-1	14	TRBV7-9	CASSLVRRYNEQFF	TGTGCCAGCAGCTTAGTAAGGAGATACAATGAGCAGTTCTTC
TRBD2	many	TRBJ2-7	14	TRBV4-1	CASSHGGSLNEQYF	TGCGCCAGCAGCCACGGCGGGAGTCTCAACGAGCAGTACTTC
.	.	TRBJ1-1	13	TRBV30	CAWMATLNTEAFF	TGTGCCTGGATGGCCACCTTGAACACTGAAGCTTTCTTT
.	many	TRBJ2-7	11	TRBV12-3/TRBV12-4	CASSVSYEQYF	TGTGCCAGCAGTGTCTCCTACGAGCAGTACTTC
TRBD2	.	TRBJ2-5	14	TRBV11-2	CASRLAGVLETQYF	TGTGCCAGCAGACTAGCGGGAGTTCTGGAGACCCAGTACTTC
TRBD1	few	TRBJ1-1	13	TRBV12-3/TRBV12-4	CASSPDRGSEAFF	TGTGCCAGCAGCCCGGACAGGGGCTCTGAAGCTTTCTTT
TRBD1	.	TRBJ2-1	15	TRBV27	CASSLDRGLYNEQFF	TGTGCCAGCAGTTTAGACAGGGGCTTATACAATGAGCAGTTCTTC
TRBD1	few	TRBJ2-7	15	TRBV4-1	CASSLGQGKTYEQYF	TGCGCCAGCAGCCTCGGACAGGGGAAGACCTACGAGCAGTACTTC
.	few	TRBJ1-5	15	TRBV6-2/TRBV6-3	CASSYGANPNQPQHF	TGTGCCAGCAGTTACGGGGCCAACCCGAATCAGCCCCAGCATTTT
TRBD2	.	TRBJ2-5	15	TRBV20-1	CSAQGLAGGPETQYF	TGCAGTGCTCAGGGACTAGCGGGAGGGCCAGAGACCCAGTACTTC
.	.	TRBJ2-3	12	TRBV27	CASSFLGYTQYF	TGTGCCAGCAGTTTCCTAGGATATACGCAGTATTTT
TRBD2	.	TRBJ2-1	16	TRBV6-2/TRBV6-3	CASSYWTSGSNNEQFF	TGTGCCAGCAGTTATTGGACTAGCGGGTCGAACAATGAGCAGTTCTTC
TRBD2	few	TRBJ2-3	13	TRBV29-1	CSVVGLAGLPQYF	TGCAGCGTTGTTGGACTAGCGGGTCTGCCGCAGTATTTT
.	.	TRBJ2-2	15	TRBV28	CASSPHSGGTGELFF	TGTGCCAGCAGTCCTCATAGCGGAGGCACCGGGGAGCTGTTTTTT
TRBD2	.	TRBJ2-1	14	TRBV12-3/TRBV12-4	CASRKFGLADEQFF	TGTGCCAGCAGAAAATTCGGACTAGCCGATGAGCAGTTCTTC
TRBD2	many	TRBJ2-1	16	TRBV9	CASSVAAGAAENEQFF	TGTGCCAGCAGCGTAGCGGCGGGAGCCGCCGAAAATGAGCAGTTCTTC
.	.	TRBJ2-3	17	TRBV5-1	CASSLSIDSGGGDTQYF	TGCGCCAGCAGCTTGTCTATTGATAGCGGCGGCGGAGATACGCAGTATTTT
.	few	TRBJ2-2	16	TRBV27	CASRLRGLEAFGELFF	TGTGCCAGCAGACTGAGGGGGTTAGAAGCGTTCGGGGAGCTGTTTTTT
.	.	TRBJ1-3	16	TRBV15	CATSREGSLLGNTIYF	TGTGCCACCAGCAGAGAGGGGTCGCTGCTGGGAAACACCATATATTTT
TRBD2	many	TRBJ2-5	13	TRBV20-1	CSAPLAGGETQYF	TGCAGTGCCCCCCTAGCGGGAGGGGAGACCCAGTACTTC
TRBD2	.	TRBJ2-7	15	TRBV27	CASSSYSGNTYEQYF	TGTGCCAGCAGTTCATACAGCGGGAATACCTACGAGCAGTACTTC
.	few	TRBJ1-2	17	TRBV6-5	CASSYTLTAPNNYGYTF	TGTGCCAGCAGTTATACGTTGACGGCTCCCAATAACTATGGCTACACCTTC
.	.	TRBJ2-5	17	TRBV4-2	CASSQHPLRQDQETQYF	TGTGCCAGCAGCCAACATCCCCTACGACAGGACCAAGAGACCCAGTACTTC
TRBD1	.	TRBJ2-7	14	TRBV20-1	CSASRDRDSYEQYF	TGCAGTGCGTCCCGGGACAGGGACTCCTACGAGCAGTACTTC
.	many	TRBJ2-5	12	TRBV4-1	CASSQGLTEKYF	TGCGCCAGCAGCCAAGGTCTGACAGAAAAGTACTTC
.	.	TRBJ1-1	17	TRBV7-9	CASSSGRRQTMNTEAFF	TGTGCCAGCAGCTCGGGCCGCCGACAAACCATGAACACTGAAGCTTTCTTT
.	.	TRBJ1-3	15	TRBV27	CASRAGHSSGNTIYF	TGTGCCAGCAGGGCAGGACATAGCTCTGGAAACACCATATATTTT
TRBD2	.	TRBJ2-2	20	TRBV12-3/TRBV12-4	CASSLRVRGLAGQNTGELFF	TGTGCCAGCAGTTTAAGGGTGCGGGGACTAGCGGGACAGAACACCGGGGAGCTGTTTTTT
.	.	TRBJ1-1	14	TRBV10-3	CAISAGPTNTEAFF	TGTGCCATCAGTGCGGGACCGACGAACACTGAAGCTTTCTTT
.	.	TRBJ1-1	12	TRBV2	CASTDLNTEAFF	TGTGCCAGCACAGACCTTAACACTGAAGCTTTCTTT
TRBD2	.	TRBJ2-1	16	TRBV4-1	CASSQEISSGGGEQFF	TGCGCCAGCAGCCAAGAGATCTCTAGCGGGGGGGGGGAGCAGTTCTTC
.	.	TRBJ2-7	15	TRBV4-3	CASSQVRMGGYEQYF	TGCGCCAGCAGCCAAGTCCGGATGGGAGGCTACGAGCAGTACTTC
.	.	TRBJ2-1	17	TRBV27	CASSHDRWGGRGNEQFF	TGTGCCAGCAGTCACGACCGGTGGGGGGGGCGCGGCAATGAGCAGTTCTTC
.	few	TRBJ1-2	13	TRBV7-6	CASSLQRDYGYTF	TGTGCCAGCAGCTTACAAAGGGACTATGGCTACACCTTC
TRBD1	few	TRBJ1-1	15	TRBV12-3/TRBV12-4	CASSTQHHRGVEAFF	TGTGCCAGCAGCACACAGCACCACAGGGGGGTTGAAGCTTTCTTT
.	.	TRBJ1-6	17	TRBV5-5	CASSSDTWRSYNSPLHF	TGTGCCAGCAGCTCGGATACTTGGAGGTCCTATAATTCACCCCTCCACTTT
.	many	TRBJ2-7	13	TRBV4-3	CASSQVQGYEQYF	TGCGCCAGCAGCCAAGTCCAGGGCTACGAGCAGTACTTC
.	few	TRBJ2-1	19	TRBV5-1	CASSLGRWPKGWSYNEQFF	TGCGCCAGCAGCTTGGGGCGTTGGCCAAAAGGGTGGTCCTACAATGAGCAGTTCTTC
.	.	TRBJ2-3	16	TRBV7-9	CASSAVGRENTDTQYF	TGTGCCAGCAGCGCCGTGGGCAGGGAAAACACAGATACGCAGTATTTT
TRBD1	few	TRBJ1-1	11	TRBV29-1	CSVHDRAEAFF	TGCAGCGTTCATGACAGGGCTGAAGCTTTCTTT
.	.	TRBJ2-2	19	TRBV11-1	CASSLDLFAGFANTGELFF	TGTGCCAGCAGCTTAGACCTTTTCGCGGGGTTCGCGAACACCGGGGAGCTGTTTTTT